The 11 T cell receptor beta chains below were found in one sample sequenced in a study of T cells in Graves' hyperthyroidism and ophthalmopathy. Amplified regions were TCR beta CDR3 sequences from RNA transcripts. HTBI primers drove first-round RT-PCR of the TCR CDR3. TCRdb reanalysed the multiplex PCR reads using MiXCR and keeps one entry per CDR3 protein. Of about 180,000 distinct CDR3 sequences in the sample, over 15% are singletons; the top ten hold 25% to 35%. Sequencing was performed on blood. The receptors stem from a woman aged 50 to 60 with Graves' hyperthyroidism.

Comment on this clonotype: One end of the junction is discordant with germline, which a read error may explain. CDR3 in amino acids: CASSSLSNQPHRF. As DNA, the CDR3 is TGTGCCAGCAGCTCCCTGAGCAATCAGCCCCATCGGTTT. This rearrangement joins TRBV11-2 to TRBJ1-5; unclear D gene. This CDR3 has 13 residues. The germline V gene encodes CDR1 SGHAT and CDR2 FQNNGV. Filled out from reference TRBV11-2 and TRBJ1-5, the complete variable domain reads EAGVAQSPRYKIIEKRQSVAFWCNPISGHATLYWYQQILGQGPKLLIQFQNNGVVDDSQLPKDRFSAERLKGVDSTLKIQPAKLEDSAVYLCASSSLSNQPHRFGDGTRLSIL.

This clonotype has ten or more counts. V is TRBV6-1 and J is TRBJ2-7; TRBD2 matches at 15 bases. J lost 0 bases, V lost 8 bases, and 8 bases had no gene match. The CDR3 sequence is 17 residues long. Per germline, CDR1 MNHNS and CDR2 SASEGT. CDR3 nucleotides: TGTGCCAGCCTGGGACTAGCGGGGGGAAAGAGCTCCTACGAGCAGTACTTC. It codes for CASLGLAGGKSSYEQYF.

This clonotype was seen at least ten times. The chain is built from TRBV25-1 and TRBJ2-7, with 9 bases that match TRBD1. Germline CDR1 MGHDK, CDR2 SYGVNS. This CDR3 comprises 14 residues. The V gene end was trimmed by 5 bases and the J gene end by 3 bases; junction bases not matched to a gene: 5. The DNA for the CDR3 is TGTGCCAGCAGTTCGACAGGGGGGGTCTACGAGCAGTACTTC. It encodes CASSSTGGVYEQYF.

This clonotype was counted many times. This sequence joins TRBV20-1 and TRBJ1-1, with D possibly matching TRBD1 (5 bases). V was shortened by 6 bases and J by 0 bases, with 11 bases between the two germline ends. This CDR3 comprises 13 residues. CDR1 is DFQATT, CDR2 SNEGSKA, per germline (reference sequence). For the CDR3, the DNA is TGCAGTGCAAAACGAGGGGTGAACACTGAAGCTTTCTTT. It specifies CSAKRGVNTEAFF.

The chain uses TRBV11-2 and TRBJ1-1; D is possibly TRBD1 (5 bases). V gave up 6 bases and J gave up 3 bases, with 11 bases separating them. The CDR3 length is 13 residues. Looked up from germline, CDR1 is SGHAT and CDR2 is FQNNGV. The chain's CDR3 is CASRRVGDTEAFF. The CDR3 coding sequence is TGTGCCAGCAGGAGGGTGGGGGACACTGAAGCTTTCTTT.

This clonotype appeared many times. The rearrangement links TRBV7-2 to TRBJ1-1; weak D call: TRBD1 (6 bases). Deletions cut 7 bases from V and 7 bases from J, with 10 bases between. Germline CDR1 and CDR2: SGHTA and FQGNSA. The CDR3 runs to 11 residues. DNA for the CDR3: TGTGCCAGCATCCGACAGGTTGAAGCTTTCTTT. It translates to CASIRQVEAFF.

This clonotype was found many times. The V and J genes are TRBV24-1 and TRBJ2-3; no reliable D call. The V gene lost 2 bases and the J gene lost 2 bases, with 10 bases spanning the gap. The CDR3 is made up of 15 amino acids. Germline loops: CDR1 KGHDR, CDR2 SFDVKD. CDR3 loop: CATSDSGGVTDTQYF. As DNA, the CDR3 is TGTGCCACCAGTGATTCAGGCGGAGTCACAGATACGCAGTATTTT.

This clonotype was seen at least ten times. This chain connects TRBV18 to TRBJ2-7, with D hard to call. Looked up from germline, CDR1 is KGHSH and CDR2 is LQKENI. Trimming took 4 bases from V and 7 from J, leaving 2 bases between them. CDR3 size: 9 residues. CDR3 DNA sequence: TGTGCCAGCTCACAGGAGCAGTACTTC. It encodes CASSQEQYF.

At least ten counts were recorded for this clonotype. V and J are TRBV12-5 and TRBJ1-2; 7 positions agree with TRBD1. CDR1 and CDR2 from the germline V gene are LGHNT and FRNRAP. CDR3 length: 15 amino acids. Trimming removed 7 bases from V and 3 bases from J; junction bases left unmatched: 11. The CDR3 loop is CASALGQTGDYGYTF. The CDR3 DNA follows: TGTGCTAGTGCCCTGGGACAGACGGGGGACTATGGCTACACCTTC.

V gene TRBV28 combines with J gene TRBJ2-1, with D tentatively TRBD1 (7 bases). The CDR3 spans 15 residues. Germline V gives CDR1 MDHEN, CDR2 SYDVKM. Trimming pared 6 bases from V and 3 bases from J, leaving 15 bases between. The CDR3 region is CASSLPGGLYNEQFF. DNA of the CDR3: TGTGCCAGCAGCCTTCCAGGGGGACTCTACAATGAGCAGTTCTTC. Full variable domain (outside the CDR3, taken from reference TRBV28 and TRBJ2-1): DVKVTQSSRYLVKRTGEKVFLECVQDMDHENMFWYRQDPGLGLRLIYFSYDVKMKEKGDIPEGYSVSREKKERFSLILESASTNQTSMYLCASSLPGGLYNEQFFGPGTRLTVL.

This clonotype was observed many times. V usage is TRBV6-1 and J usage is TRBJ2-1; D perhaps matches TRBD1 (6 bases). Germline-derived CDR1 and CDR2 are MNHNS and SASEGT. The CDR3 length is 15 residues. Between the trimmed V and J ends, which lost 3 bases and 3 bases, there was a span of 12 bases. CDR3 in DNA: TGTGCCAGCAGTGATCCTACGACAGGCTACAATGAGCAGTTCTTC. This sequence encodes CASSDPTTGYNEQFF.